This note documents a single T cell receptor beta chain sequence. Its matching antigen is unknown. The CDR3 is 15 amino acids. Germline CDR1 and CDR2: SGHTA and FQGNSA. The V gene end was trimmed by 5 bases and the J gene end by 0 bases; junction bases not matched to a gene: 5. This sample is drawn from a study of T cell responses to AZD1222 COVID-19 vaccine. Study-wide findings and caveats: CD4 TCRs linked to vaccination spanned spike, dominating at 160-218 and 743-854. A rise in Spike-specific TCR breadth and depth followed two AZD1222 doses. Close to half of all spike-specific TCRs reportedly target regions of the variants that are unmutated.

Produced via immunoSEQ multiplex PCR; TCRdb's table is partial and in-frame only. The sample records tens of thousands of clones, roughly nine tenths being singletons. The receptor was derived from an adult who received the AZD1222 COVID-19 vaccine. The sample in question was peripheral blood, obtained 28 days after the second AZD1222 dose. This chain uses TRBV7-2 with TRBJ2-7, with TRBD2 identical over 9 bases. The CDR3 DNA follows: TGTGCCAGCAGCGTTAGCGGGAGCCTCTCCTACGAGCAGTACTTC. Protein: CASSVSGSLSYEQYF.